Each of the 3 T cell receptor beta chains below was sequenced from the same sample in a study of shared clonotypes between healthy human individuals. The assay was immunoSEQ multiplex PCR, and TCRdb's table has in-frame clones only and misses some. The sample lists 2,500,000 or so clones; around nine tenths were seen once. Specimen: naive CD4+ T cells sorted from blood. Subset reported: CD45RA+ positively selected. Receptors were obtained from a man between 18 and 29 years old in good health.

The chain carries TRBV7-9 and TRBJ2-1; 9 positions match TRBD1. Germline lookup yields CDR1 SEHNR and CDR2 FQNEAQ (reference sequence). V was pared by 4 bases and J by 5 bases, with 9 bases of the junction left unmatched. The CDR3 extends over 16 amino acids. CDR3 protein: CASSSHRDRANNEQFF. In DNA, the CDR3 is TGTGCCAGCAGCTCTCACCGGGACAGGGCTAACAATGAGCAGTTCTTC.

The genes are TRBV15 and TRBJ1-2, with a possible D match to TRBD1 (5 bases). The CDR3 runs to 13 residues. V lost 7 bases, J lost 4 bases, and 13 bases lay in between. Germline V gene data show CDR1 as LNHNV and CDR2 as YYDKDF (reference sequence). The CDR3: CATIAGAGYGYTF. The CDR3 nucleotides read TGTGCCACCATAGCTGGGGCCGGCTATGGCTACACCTTC.

This chain links TRBV5-4 with TRBJ2-1, with TRBD2 matching 7 bases. V lost 4 bases and J lost 3; bases outside the gene matches: 13. CDR1 and CDR2 from the germline V gene are SGHNT and YYREEE (reference sequence). CDR3 size: 17 residues. As DNA, the CDR3 is TGTGCCAGCAGCGGGGAGACCGGGACTACCAGCTACAATGAGCAGTTCTTC. Translating it yields CASSGETGTTSYNEQFF. The complete variable domain, with remaining parts taken from reference TRBV5-4 and TRBJ2-1, reads ETGVTQSPTHLIKTRGQQVTLRCSSQSGHNTVSWYQQALGQGPQFIFQYYREEENGRGNFPPRFSGLQFPNYSSELNVNALELDDSALYLCASSGETGTTSYNEQFFGPGTRLTVL.